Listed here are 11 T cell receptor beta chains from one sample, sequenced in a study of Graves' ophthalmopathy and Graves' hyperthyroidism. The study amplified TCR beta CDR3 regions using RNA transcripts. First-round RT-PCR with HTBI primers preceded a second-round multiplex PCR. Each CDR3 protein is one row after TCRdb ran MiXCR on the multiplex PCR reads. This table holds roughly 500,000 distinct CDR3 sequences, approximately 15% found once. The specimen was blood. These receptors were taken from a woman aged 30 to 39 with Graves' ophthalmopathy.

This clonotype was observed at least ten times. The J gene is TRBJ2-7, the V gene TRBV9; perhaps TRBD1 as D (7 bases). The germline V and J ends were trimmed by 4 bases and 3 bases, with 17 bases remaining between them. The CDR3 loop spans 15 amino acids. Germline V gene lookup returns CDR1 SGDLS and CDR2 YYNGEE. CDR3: CASSLSPGGGYEQYF. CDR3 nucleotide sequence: TGTGCCAGCAGCCTAAGTCCAGGGGGAGGCTACGAGCAGTACTTC.

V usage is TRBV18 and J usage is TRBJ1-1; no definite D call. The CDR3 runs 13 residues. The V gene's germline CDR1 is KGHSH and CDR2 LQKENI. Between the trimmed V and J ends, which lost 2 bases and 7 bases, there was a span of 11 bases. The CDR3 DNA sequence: TGTGCCAGCTCACCATCCCCGCGGATTGAAGCTTTCTTT. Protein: CASSPSPRIEAFF. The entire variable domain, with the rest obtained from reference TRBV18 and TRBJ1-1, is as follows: NAGVMQNPRHLVRRRGQEARLRCSPMKGHSHVYWYRQLPEEGLKFMVYLQKENIIDESGMPKERFSAEFPKEGPSILRIQQVVRGDSAAYFCASSPSPRIEAFFGQGTRLTVV.

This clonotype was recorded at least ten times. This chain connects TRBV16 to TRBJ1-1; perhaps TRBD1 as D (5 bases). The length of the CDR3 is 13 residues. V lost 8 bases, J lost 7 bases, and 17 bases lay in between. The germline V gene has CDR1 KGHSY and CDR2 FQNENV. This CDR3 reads CASCLRPGGEAFF. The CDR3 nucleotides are TGTGCCAGCTGCCTTCGCCCCGGGGGTGAAGCTTTCTTT.

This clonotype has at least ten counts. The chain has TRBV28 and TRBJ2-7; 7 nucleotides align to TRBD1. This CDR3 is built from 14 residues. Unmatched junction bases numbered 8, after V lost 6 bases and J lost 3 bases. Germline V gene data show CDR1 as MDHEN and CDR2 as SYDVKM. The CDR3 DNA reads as TGTGCCAGCAGCCCCGGGACAGCCAACTACGAGCAGTACTTC. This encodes CASSPGTANYEQYF.

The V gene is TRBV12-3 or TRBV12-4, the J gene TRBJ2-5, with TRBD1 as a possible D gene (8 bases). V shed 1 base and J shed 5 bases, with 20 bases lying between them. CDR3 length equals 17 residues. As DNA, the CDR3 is TGTGCCAGCAGTTTAGGGAACATGGACAGGGAGGGGGAGACCCAGTACTTC. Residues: CASSLGNMDREGETQYF.

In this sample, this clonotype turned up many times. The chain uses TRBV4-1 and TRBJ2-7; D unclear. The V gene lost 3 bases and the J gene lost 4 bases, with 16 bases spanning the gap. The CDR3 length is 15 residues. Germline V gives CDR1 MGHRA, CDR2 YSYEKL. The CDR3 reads CASSHRADPSYEQYF. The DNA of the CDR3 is TGCGCCAGCAGCCATAGGGCGGACCCTTCTTACGAGCAGTACTTC.

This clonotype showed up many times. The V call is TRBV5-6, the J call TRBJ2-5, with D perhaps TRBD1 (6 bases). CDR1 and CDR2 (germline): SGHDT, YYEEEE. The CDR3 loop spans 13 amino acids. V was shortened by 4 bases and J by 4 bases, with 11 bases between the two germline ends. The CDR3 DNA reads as TGTGCCAGCAGCCGACTCAGGGGAGAGACCCAGTACTTC. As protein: CASSRLRGETQYF.

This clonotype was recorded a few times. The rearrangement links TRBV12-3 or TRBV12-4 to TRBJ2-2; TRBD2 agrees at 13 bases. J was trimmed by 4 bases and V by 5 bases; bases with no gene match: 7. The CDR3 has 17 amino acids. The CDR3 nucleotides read TGTGCCAGCAGTCCGACAGGACTAGCGGGAGTCACCGGGGAGCTGTTTTTT. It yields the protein CASSPTGLAGVTGELFF.

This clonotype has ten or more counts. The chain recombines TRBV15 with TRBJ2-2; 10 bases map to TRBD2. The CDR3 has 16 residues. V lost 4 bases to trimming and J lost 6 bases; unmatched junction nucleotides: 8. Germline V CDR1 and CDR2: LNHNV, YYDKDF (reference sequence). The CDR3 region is CATSTTRTSGAGELFF. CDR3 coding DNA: TGTGCCACCAGCACCACCAGGACTAGCGGAGCCGGGGAGCTGTTTTTT.

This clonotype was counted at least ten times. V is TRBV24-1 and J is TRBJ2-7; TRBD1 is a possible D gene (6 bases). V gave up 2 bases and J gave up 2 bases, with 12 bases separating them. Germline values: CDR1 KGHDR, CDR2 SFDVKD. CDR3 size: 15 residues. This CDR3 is CATSDSGTSPYEQYF. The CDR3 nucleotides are TGTGCCACCAGTGATTCCGGGACATCCCCCTACGAGCAGTACTTC.

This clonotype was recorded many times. DNA for the CDR3: TGTGCCAGCAGCTCGAAGGGGGATAACACTGAAGCTTTCTTT. This translates into CASSSKGDNTEAFF. The J gene is TRBJ1-1, the V gene TRBV3-1; TRBD1 is a possible D gene (6 bases). Trimming removed 5 bases from V and 2 bases from J, with 12 bases in between. This CDR3 is 14 amino acids long. Germline CDR1 and CDR2: LGHDT and YNNKEL (reference sequence).